The rows below give T cell receptor beta chains drawn from one sample of a study of T cell changes during pregnancy in multiple sclerosis. The method was immunoSEQ multiplex PCR; TCRdb's version includes in-frame clones alone and lacks a portion of them. The data contain about 61,000 clones, 85% to 90% of them singletons. The sample in question was peripheral blood, obtained in the first trimester of pregnancy. The receptors stem from a female donor in good health, enrolled as a control in a pregnancy study. Each CDR3 is given with its conserved first and last residue. The order of the fields is J gene, D gene, V gene, clone size, CDR3 protein, CDR3 DNA. D genes are given only for firm matches. Not all rows give a size; the values are once, few, many and, for expanded clones, a class.

>TRBJ2-7|NA|TRBV6-6|once
CASSYFRDYEQYF
TGTGCCAGCAGTTACTTTCGGGACTACGAGCAGTACTTC
>TRBJ2-7|NA|TRBV4-3|NA
CASSQVAEVLYEQYF
TGCGCCAGCAGCCAAGTCGCAGAAGTACTATACGAGCAGTACTTC
>TRBJ1-2|TRBD1|TRBV7-2|NA
CASSLLRTGGGYGYTF
TGTGCCAGCAGCTTATTGAGGACAGGGGGGGGCTATGGCTACACCTTC
>TRBJ1-1|NA|TRBV19|NA
CASSRLDGDMPEAFF
TGTGCCAGTAGTCGGTTAGACGGGGACATGCCTGAAGCTTTCTTT
>TRBJ2-3|NA|TRBV7-9|once
CASSDGVNTDTQYF
TGTGCCAGCAGTGACGGAGTAAATACAGATACGCAGTATTTT
>TRBJ1-6|NA|TRBV9|NA
CASSGGRSDSPLHF
TGTGCCAGCAGCGGAGGCAGAAGCGATTCACCCCTCCACTTT
>TRBJ2-1|TRBD2|TRBV7-3|NA
CASSTGGAGEQFF
TGTGCCAGCAGCACCGGGGGGGCCGGTGAGCAGTTCTTC
>TRBJ1-1|TRBD1|TRBV7-6|NA
CASSSGQGNEAFF
TGTGCCAGCAGCTCGGGACAGGGGAATGAAGCTTTCTTT
>TRBJ2-5|NA|TRBV6-1|NA
CASRAGQQETQYF
TGTGCCAGCAGGGCAGGTCAGCAAGAGACCCAGTACTTC
>TRBJ2-4|TRBD2|TRBV7-2|NA
CASSPGLAGNIQYF
TGTGCCAGCAGCCCGGGACTAGCGGGGAACATTCAGTACTTC
>TRBJ2-7|NA|TRBV25-1|NA
CASSFPDSPALNSYEQYF
TGTGCCAGCAGTTTCCCCGATAGTCCCGCGCTAAACTCCTACGAGCAGTACTTC
>TRBJ2-7|TRBD2|TRBV19|NA
CASSYAGGPYEQYF
TGTGCCAGTAGTTACGCGGGGGGGCCCTACGAGCAGTACTTC
>TRBJ2-2|TRBD1|TRBV29-1|NA
CSVFTGTGNTGELFF
TGCAGCGTGTTTACCGGGACAGGGAACACCGGGGAGCTGTTTTTT
>TRBJ2-6|NA|TRBV30|NA
CAWNAAGLAGANVLTF
TGTGCCTGGAATGCGGCGGGGCTCGCTGGGGCCAACGTCCTGACTTTC
>TRBJ2-3|NA|TRBV2|NA
CASSYGGPDTQYF
TGTGCCAGCAGTTACGGGGGTCCAGATACGCAGTATTTT
>TRBJ1-5|TRBD1|TRBV30|NA
CAWSTTGGSQPQHF
TGTGCCTGGAGTACAACAGGGGGGAGTCAGCCCCAGCATTTT
>TRBJ2-1|NA|TRBV11-2|once
CASSPPRPYNEQFF
TGTGCCAGCAGCCCCCCGCGGCCCTACAATGAGCAGTTCTTC
>TRBJ1-2|TRBD1|TRBV10-3|NA
CAISLRGTGEDGYTF
TGTGCCATCAGTCTTAGAGGGACAGGGGAAGATGGCTACACCTTC
>TRBJ1-5|NA|TRBV7-2|once
CASSLARDYSNQPQHF
TGTGCCAGCAGCTTAGCCCGGGACTATAGCAATCAGCCCCAGCATTTT
>TRBJ1-2|TRBD1|TRBV28|NA
CASTQWTGDYGYTF
TGTGCCAGCACCCAATGGACAGGAGACTATGGCTACACCTTC
>TRBJ2-7|NA|TRBV7-8|NA
CASSLVRAYEQYF
TGTGCCAGCAGCTTAGTCAGGGCCTACGAGCAGTACTTC
>TRBJ2-2|TRBD1|TRBV6-5|few
CASSSQGQGAGELFF
TGTGCCAGCAGTTCCCAGGGACAGGGGGCCGGGGAGCTGTTTTTT
>TRBJ1-2|NA|TRBV29-1|NA
CSVEDQYYGYTF
TGCAGCGTTGAAGACCAATACTATGGCTACACCTTC
>TRBJ1-1|NA|TRBV19|NA
CASRDPSGTEAFF
TGTGCCAGTAGGGACCCATCGGGGACTGAAGCTTTCTTT
>TRBJ2-1|NA|TRBV9|NA
CASSVGRREIHNEQFF
TGTGCCAGCAGCGTAGGAAGGAGGGAAATTCACAATGAGCAGTTCTTC
>TRBJ1-6|TRBD1|TRBV19|NA
CATQSGTGPSPLHF
TGTGCCACACAATCCGGGACAGGGCCTTCACCCCTCCACTTT
>TRBJ1-2|NA|TRBV7-2|NA
CASSLGLYGYTF
TGTGCCAGCAGCTTAGGTCTCTATGGCTACACCTTC
>TRBJ2-3|TRBD2|TRBV11-2|once
CASSGLAGGQGTDTQYF
TGTGCCAGCTCGGGACTAGCGGGGGGGCAGGGCACAGATACGCAGTATTTT
>TRBJ1-1|NA|TRBV5-4|NA
CASSLAGSGTEAFF
TGTGCCAGCAGCTTGGCGGGGTCGGGCACTGAAGCTTTCTTT
>TRBJ2-7|TRBD2|TRBV9|NA
CASSARSGAQSYEQYF
TGTGCCAGCAGCGCCCGAAGCGGGGCCCAATCCTACGAGCAGTACTTC
>TRBJ2-2|NA|TRBV4-3|NA
CASSQDAIPGELFF
TGCGCCAGCAGCCAAGACGCTATTCCCGGGGAGCTGTTTTTT
>TRBJ1-5|NA|TRBV19|NA
CASSSRAKQPQHF
TGTGCCAGTAGTAGCAGGGCTAAGCAGCCCCAGCATTTT
>TRBJ1-2|NA|TRBV11-2|NA
CASSSTRVGYTF
TGTGCCAGCAGCTCGACGCGGGTCGGCTACACCTTC
>TRBJ1-1|NA|TRBV7-3|NA
CASRVQANTEAFF
TGTGCCAGCAGGGTTCAGGCGAACACTGAAGCTTTCTTT
>TRBJ1-1|TRBD1|TRBV5-1|NA
CASSPGTVNTEAFF
TGCGCCAGCAGCCCAGGGACAGTGAACACTGAAGCTTTCTTT
>TRBJ1-2|TRBD1|TRBV6-6|NA
CASREQGADGYTF
TGTGCCAGCAGGGAACAGGGGGCGGATGGCTACACCTTC
>TRBJ1-1|NA|TRBV29-1|NA
CSAGQTEAFF
TGCAGCGCTGGACAGACGGAAGCTTTCTTT
>TRBJ1-2|TRBD1|TRBV4-1|NA
CASSPDRGSYGYTF
TGCGCCAGCAGTCCGGACAGGGGGTCCTATGGCTACACCTTC
>TRBJ1-1|NA|TRBV7-6|NA
CASRRGGGTEAFF
TGTGCCAGCAGGAGGGGGGGAGGCACTGAAGCTTTCTTT
>TRBJ2-5|TRBD2|TRBV6-1|NA
CASSENAGTSGETQYF
TGTGCCAGCAGTGAAAACGCCGGGACTAGCGGAGAGACCCAGTACTTC
>TRBJ2-2|NA|TRBV19|once
CASRAANTGELFF
TGTGCCAGTAGAGCGGCGAACACCGGGGAGCTGTTTTTT
>TRBJ1-6|NA|TRBV7-2|NA
CASSLAGNSPLHF
TGTGCCAGCAGCTTAGCCGGTAATTCACCCCTCCACTTT
>TRBJ1-5|NA|TRBV4-1|NA
CASSQVTGGSSNQPQHF
TGCGCCAGCAGCCAAGTGACAGGAGGATCTAGCAATCAGCCCCAGCATTTT
>TRBJ2-5|NA|TRBV11-2|NA
CASKGGQETQYF
TGTGCCAGCAAAGGCGGTCAAGAGACCCAGTACTTC
>TRBJ1-2|NA|TRBV30|NA
CAWSGFQATYGYTF
TGTGCCTGGAGTGGATTCCAGGCAACCTATGGCTACACCTTC
>TRBJ2-1|NA|TRBV5-1|NA
CASSLAGLNEQFF
TGCGCCAGCAGCTTGGCGGGTCTCAATGAGCAGTTCTTC
>TRBJ1-5|TRBD1|TRBV6-5|NA
CASSYRTGDQPQHF
TGTGCCAGCAGTTACCGGACAGGGGACCAGCCCCAGCATTTT
>TRBJ1-5|NA|TRBV7-9|NA
CASSSETGGNQPQHF
TGTGCCAGCAGCTCGGAGACCGGGGGCAATCAGCCCCAGCATTTT
>TRBJ1-2|TRBD1|TRBV4-2|NA
CASSQGGTGQRYGYTF
TGTGCCAGCAGCCAAGGGGGGACAGGGCAACGCTATGGCTACACCTTC
>TRBJ2-3|NA|TRBV5-1|NA
CASSLNHLSTDTQYF
TGCGCCAGCAGCTTGAACCACTTAAGTACAGATACGCAGTATTTT